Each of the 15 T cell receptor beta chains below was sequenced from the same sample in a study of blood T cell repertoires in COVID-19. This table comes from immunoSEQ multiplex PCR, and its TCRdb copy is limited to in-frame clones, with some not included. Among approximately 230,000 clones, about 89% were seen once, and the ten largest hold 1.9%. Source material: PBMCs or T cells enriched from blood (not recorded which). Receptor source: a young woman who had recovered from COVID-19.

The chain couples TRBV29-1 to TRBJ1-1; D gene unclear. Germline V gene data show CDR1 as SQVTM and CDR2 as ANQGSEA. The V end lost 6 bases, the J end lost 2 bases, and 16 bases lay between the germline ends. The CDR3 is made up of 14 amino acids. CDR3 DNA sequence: TGCAGCGTCCCCGATTGGTTTAGAAACACTGAAGCTTTCTTT. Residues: CSVPDWFRNTEAFF. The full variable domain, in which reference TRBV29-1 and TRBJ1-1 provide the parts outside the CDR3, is SAVISQKPSRDICQRGTSLTIQCQVDSQVTMMFWYRQQPGQSLTLIATANQGSEATYESGFVIDKFPISRPNLTFSTLTVSNMSPEDSSIYLCSVPDWFRNTEAFFGQGTRLTVV.

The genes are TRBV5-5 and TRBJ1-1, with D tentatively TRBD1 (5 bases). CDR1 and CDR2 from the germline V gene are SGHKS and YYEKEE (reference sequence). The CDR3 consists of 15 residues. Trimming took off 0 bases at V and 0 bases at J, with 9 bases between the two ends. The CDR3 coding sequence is TGTGCCAGCAGCTTGGTGCCCAGGGTGAACACTGAAGCTTTCTTT. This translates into CASSLVPRVNTEAFF.

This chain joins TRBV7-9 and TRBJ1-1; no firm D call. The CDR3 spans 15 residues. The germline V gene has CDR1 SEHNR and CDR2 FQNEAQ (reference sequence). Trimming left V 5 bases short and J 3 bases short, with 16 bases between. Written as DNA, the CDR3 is TGTGCCAGCAGCCGGTGGAGGGAAAAGGACACTGAAGCTTTCTTT. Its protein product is CASSRWREKDTEAFF.

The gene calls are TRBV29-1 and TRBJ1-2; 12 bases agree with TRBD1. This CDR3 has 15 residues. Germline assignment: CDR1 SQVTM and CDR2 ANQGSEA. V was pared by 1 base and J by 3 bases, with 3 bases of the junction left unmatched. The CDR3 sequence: CSVEGGQGAYYGYTF. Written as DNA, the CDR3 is TGCAGCGTTGAAGGGGGACAGGGGGCCTACTATGGCTACACCTTC. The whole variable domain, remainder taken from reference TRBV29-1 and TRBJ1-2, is SAVISQKPSRDICQRGTSLTIQCQVDSQVTMMFWYRQQPGQSLTLIATANQGSEATYESGFVIDKFPISRPNLTFSTLTVSNMSPEDSSIYLCSVEGGQGAYYGYTFGSGTRLTVV.

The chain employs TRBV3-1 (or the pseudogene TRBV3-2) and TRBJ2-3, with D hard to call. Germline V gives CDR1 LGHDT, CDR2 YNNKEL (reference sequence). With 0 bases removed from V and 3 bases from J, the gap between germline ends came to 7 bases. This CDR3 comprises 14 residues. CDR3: CASSQERSTDTQYF. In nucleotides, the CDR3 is TGTGCCAGCAGCCAAGAGCGTTCAACAGATACGCAGTATTTT.

The CDR3: CASSLRTGPYEQYF. DNA of the CDR3: TGCGCCAGCAGCTTGCGGACAGGCCCCTACGAGCAGTACTTC. The chain carries TRBV5-1 and TRBJ2-7; 7 nucleotides align to TRBD1. The J segment lost 2 bases and the V segment lost 1 base, leaving 3 bases of the junction unmatched. Germline CDR1 SGHRS, CDR2 YFSETQ. This CDR3 has 14 amino acids.

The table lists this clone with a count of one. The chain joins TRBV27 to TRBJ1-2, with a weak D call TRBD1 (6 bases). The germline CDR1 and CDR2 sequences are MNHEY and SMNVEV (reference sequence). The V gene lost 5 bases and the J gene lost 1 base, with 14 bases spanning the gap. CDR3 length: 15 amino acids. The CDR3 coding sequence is TGTGCCAGCAGTCCGAGGACAGACATTAACTATGGCTACACCTTC. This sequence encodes CASSPRTDINYGYTF.

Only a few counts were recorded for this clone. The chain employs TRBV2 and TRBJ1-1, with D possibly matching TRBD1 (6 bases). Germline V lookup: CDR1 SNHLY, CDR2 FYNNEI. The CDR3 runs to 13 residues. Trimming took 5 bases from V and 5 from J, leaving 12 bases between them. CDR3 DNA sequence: TGTGCCAGCAGTTATTCAGGGGATACTGAAGCTTTCTTT. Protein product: CASSYSGDTEAFF.

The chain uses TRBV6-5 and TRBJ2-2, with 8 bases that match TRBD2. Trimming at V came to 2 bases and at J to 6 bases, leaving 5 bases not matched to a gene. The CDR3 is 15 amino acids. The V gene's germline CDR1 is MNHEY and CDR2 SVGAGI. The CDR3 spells CASSYGTRSSGELFF. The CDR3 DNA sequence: TGTGCCAGCAGTTACGGGACTAGAAGTTCCGGGGAGCTGTTTTTT.

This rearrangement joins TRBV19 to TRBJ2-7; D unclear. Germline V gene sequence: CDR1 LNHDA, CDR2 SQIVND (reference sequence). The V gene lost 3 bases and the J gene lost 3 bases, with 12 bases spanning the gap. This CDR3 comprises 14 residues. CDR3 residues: CASSMAGTHYEQYF. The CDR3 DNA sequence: TGTGCCAGTAGTATGGCAGGAACCCACTACGAGCAGTACTTC. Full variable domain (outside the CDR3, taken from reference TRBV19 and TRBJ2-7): DGGITQSPKYLFRKEGQNVTLSCEQNLNHDAMYWYRQDPGQGLRLIYYSQIVNDFQKGDIAEGYSVSREKKESFPLTVTSAQKNPTAFYLCASSMAGTHYEQYFGPGTRLTVT.

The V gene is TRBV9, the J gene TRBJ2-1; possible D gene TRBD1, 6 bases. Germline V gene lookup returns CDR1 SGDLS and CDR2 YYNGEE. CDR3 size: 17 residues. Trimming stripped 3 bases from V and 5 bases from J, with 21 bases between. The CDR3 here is CASSAIPNRVVDNEQFF. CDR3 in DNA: TGTGCCAGCAGCGCTATACCAAACAGGGTGGTGGACAATGAGCAGTTCTTC.

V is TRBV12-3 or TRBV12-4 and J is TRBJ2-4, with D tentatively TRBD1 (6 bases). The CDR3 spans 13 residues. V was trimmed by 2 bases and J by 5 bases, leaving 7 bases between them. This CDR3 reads CASSLSGENIQYF. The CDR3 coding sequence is TGTGCCAGCAGTTTATCAGGGGAAAACATTCAGTACTTC.

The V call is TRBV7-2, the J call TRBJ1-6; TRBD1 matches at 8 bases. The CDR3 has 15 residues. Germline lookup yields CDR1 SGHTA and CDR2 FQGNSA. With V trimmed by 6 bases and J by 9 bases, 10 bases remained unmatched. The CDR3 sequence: CASSSRQGNVSPLHF. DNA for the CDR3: TGTGCCAGCAGTTCAAGACAGGGGAACGTTTCACCCCTCCACTTT.

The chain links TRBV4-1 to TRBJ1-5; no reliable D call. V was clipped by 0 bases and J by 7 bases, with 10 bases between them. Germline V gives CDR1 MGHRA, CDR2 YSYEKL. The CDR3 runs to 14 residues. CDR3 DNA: TGCGCCAGCAGCCAAGATTTTGTGGCACAGCCCCAGCATTTT. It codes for CASSQDFVAQPQHF.

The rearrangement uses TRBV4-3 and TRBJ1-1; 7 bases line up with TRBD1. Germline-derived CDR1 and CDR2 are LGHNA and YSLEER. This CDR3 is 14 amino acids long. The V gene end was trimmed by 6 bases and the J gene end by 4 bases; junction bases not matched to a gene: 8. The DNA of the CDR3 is TGCGCCAGCAGGCTAGACAGGGCTGGCACTGAAGCTTTCTTT. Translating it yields CASRLDRAGTEAFF.